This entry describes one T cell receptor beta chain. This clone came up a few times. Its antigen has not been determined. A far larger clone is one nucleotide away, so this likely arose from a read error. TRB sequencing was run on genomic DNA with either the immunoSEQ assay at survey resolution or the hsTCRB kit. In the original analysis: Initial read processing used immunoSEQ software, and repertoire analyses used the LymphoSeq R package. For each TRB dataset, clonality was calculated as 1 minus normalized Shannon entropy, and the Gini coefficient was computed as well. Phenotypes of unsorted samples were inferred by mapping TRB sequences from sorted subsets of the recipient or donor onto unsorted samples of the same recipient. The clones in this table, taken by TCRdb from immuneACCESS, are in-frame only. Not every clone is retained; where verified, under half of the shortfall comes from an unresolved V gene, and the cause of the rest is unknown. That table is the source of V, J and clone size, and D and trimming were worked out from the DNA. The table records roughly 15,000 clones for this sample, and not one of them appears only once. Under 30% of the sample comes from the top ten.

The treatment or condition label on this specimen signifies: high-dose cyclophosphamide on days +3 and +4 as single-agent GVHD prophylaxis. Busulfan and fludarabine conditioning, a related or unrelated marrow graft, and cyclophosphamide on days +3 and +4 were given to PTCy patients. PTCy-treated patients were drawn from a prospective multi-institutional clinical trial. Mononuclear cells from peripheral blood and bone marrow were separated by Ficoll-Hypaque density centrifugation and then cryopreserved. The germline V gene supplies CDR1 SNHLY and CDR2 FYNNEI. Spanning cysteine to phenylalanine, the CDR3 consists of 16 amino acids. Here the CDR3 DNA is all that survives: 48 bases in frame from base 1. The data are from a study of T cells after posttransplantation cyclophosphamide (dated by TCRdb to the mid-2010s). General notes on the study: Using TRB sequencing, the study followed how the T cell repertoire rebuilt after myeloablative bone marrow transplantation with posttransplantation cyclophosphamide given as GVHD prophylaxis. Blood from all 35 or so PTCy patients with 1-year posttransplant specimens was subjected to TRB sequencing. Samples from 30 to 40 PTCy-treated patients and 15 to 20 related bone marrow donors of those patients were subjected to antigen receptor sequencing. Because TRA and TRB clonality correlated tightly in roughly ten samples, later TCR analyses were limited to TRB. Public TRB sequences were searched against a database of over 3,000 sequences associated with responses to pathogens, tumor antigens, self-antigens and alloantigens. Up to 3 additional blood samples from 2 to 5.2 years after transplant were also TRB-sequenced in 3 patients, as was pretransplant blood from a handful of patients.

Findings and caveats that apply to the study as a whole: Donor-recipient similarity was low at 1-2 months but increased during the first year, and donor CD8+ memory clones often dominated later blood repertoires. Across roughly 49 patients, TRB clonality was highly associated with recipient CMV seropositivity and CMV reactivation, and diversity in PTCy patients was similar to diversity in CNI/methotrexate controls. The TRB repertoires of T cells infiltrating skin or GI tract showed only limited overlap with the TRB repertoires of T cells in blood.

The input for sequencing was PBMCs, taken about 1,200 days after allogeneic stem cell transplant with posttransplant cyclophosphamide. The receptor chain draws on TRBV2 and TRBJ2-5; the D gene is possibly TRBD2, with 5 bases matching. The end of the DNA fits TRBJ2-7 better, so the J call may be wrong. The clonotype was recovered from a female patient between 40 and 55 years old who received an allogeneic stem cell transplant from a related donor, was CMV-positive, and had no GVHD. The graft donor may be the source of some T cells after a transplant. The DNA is TGTGCCAGCAGTGAAGCGCACACGGGGATAAGCTACGAGCAGTACTTC. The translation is CASSEAHTGISYEQYF.